A selection of T cell receptor beta chains follows, all from one sample in a study of blood T cell repertoires in COVID-19. Profiled with immunoSEQ multiplex PCR; TCRdb holds only in-frame clones, not every one. In the table there are roughly 61,000 clones, approximately 92% of which are singletons. Sequenced input: peripheral blood. The source of these receptors is a man in his sixties with acute or convalescent COVID-19. Each CDR3 is given with its conserved first and last residue. The D gene is left open where the match is weak. Some rows have no size entry. The others give once, few or many, or a class for an expanded clone.

>TRBV25-1|TRBD1|.|TRBJ2-3
CASSSRDHRGRDTQYF
TGTGCCAGCAGTTCCAGGGACCACAGGGGGCGGGATACGCAGTATTTT
>TRBV10-3|TRBD2|.|TRBJ2-2
CAISAPRVAGDTGELFF
TGTGCCATCAGTGCCCCAAGGGTAGCGGGAGACACCGGGGAGCTGTTTTTT
>TRBV15|TRBD2|.|TRBJ2-1
CATSRELSGNYEQFF
TGTGCCACCAGCAGAGAACTTAGCGGGAACTATGAGCAGTTCTTC
>TRBV7-6|TRBD1|.|TRBJ2-2
CASSVTGEPNTGELFF
TGTGCCAGCAGCGTAACAGGGGAGCCTAACACCGGGGAGCTGTTTTTT
>TRBV7-8|.|.|TRBJ1-1
CASTQVGPGSDEAFF
TGTGCCAGCACCCAAGTGGGTCCAGGGTCGGATGAAGCTTTCTTT
>TRBV19|.|.|TRBJ1-1
CASSIGYRTLTEAFF
TGTGCCAGTAGTATAGGTTACAGAACGCTCACTGAAGCTTTCTTT
>TRBV20-1|TRBD2|few|TRBJ2-3
CSASRERGTTDTQYF
TGCAGTGCTAGTCGGGAGCGGGGGACCACAGATACGCAGTATTTT
>TRBV18|TRBD2|.|TRBJ2-5
CASSPSGLEGAQYF
TGTGCCAGCTCACCTAGCGGACTAGAGGGAGCCCAGTACTTC
>TRBV28|.|.|TRBJ1-5
CAILPGQTINSNQPQHF
TGTGCCATTCTCCCCGGACAGACAATTAATAGCAATCAGCCCCAGCATTTT
>TRBV25-1|TRBD2|.|TRBJ2-3
CASSAVAGLVDTQYF
TGTGCCAGCAGTGCTGTAGCGGGGTTGGTAGATACGCAGTATTTT
>TRBV9|.|once|TRBJ1-5
CASSLRDSNQPQHF
TGTGCCAGCAGCCTTCGGGATAGCAATCAGCCCCAGCATTTT
>TRBV6-2/TRBV6-3|TRBD2|.|TRBJ2-3
CASSPGTSTQYF
TGTGCCAGCAGTCCCGGGACTAGCACGCAGTATTTT
>TRBV6-6|.|.|TRBJ2-6
CASSYAVAGANVLTF
TGTGCCAGCAGTTACGCGGTAGCTGGGGCCAACGTCCTGACTTTC
>TRBV15|.|.|TRBJ1-1
CATSRDWVGAVNTEAFF
TGTGCCACCAGCAGAGATTGGGTTGGAGCGGTTAACACTGAAGCTTTCTTT
>TRBV28|TRBD1|.|TRBJ1-1
CASSFQGEITEAFF
TGTGCCAGCAGTTTTCAGGGGGAGATCACTGAAGCTTTCTTT
>TRBV7-7|TRBD2|.|TRBJ2-5
CASSLASTSGSIETQYF
TGTGCTAGCAGCTTAGCCTCGACTAGCGGGAGCATAGAGACCCAGTACTTC
>TRBV6-5|TRBD2|.|TRBJ2-1
CASSYSRTSGRNEQFF
TGTGCCAGCAGTTACTCCAGGACTAGCGGGAGAAATGAGCAGTTCTTC
>TRBV5-1|TRBD1|.|TRBJ1-4
CASSSDRAEKLFF
TGCGCCAGCAGCTCGGACAGGGCAGAAAAACTGTTTTTT
>TRBV9|TRBD2|.|TRBJ2-1
CASSVGLAGDLQFF
TGTGCCAGCAGCGTAGGTCTAGCGGGAGACTTGCAGTTCTTC
>TRBV11-2|.|.|TRBJ2-1
CASSLDREPYNEQFF
TGTGCCAGCAGCTTAGACCGGGAGCCCTACAATGAGCAGTTCTTC
>TRBV3-1/TRBV3-2|TRBD1|.|TRBJ2-7
CASSHGDRVSEQYF
TGTGCCAGCAGCCACGGGGACAGGGTTAGCGAGCAGTACTTC
>TRBV11-3|.|.|TRBJ2-6
CASSSPLGGSGANVLTF
TGTGCCAGCAGCTCGCCTCTCGGGGGTTCCGGGGCCAACGTCCTGACTTTC
>TRBV19|TRBD1|once|TRBJ1-5
CASTGQPNQPQHF
TGTGCCAGTACGGGACAGCCAAATCAGCCCCAGCATTTT
>TRBV9|TRBD1|.|TRBJ1-5
CASSDGLGQGSQPQHF
TGTGCCAGCAGCGACGGATTAGGACAGGGAAGTCAGCCCCAGCATTTT
>TRBV7-3|TRBD1|.|TRBJ2-5
CASSLMTGETQYF
TGTGCCAGCAGCTTAATGACAGGGGAGACCCAGTACTTC
>TRBV5-5|.|.|TRBJ1-3
CASSLLAQGSGNTIYF
TGTGCCAGCAGCTTGTTGGCACAGGGCTCTGGAAACACCATATATTTT
>TRBV11-1|TRBD2|.|TRBJ2-1
CASSLELAGAYNEQFF
TGTGCCAGCAGCTTAGAACTAGCGGGAGCCTACAATGAGCAGTTCTTC
>TRBV28|.|.|TRBJ1-5
CASSEQVQPQHF
TGTGCCAGCAGTGAACAGGTACAGCCCCAGCATTTT
>TRBV9|TRBD1|.|TRBJ2-2
CASSTRDRGTGELFF
TGTGCCAGCAGCACGCGGGACAGGGGAACCGGGGAGCTGTTTTTT
>TRBV5-8|.|once|TRBJ2-3
CASSLITTDTDTQYF
TGTGCCAGCAGCTTGATAACTACTGACACAGATACGCAGTATTTT
>TRBV11-2|TRBD1|.|TRBJ1-4
CASSLDRGREKLFF
TGTGCCAGCAGCTTAGACAGGGGGCGTGAAAAACTGTTTTTT
>TRBV9|TRBD2|.|TRBJ2-7
CASSEGLAATYEQYF
TGTGCCAGCAGCGAGGGACTAGCGGCAACCTACGAGCAGTACTTC
>TRBV6-6|.|.|TRBJ2-4
CASTLGGQRYF
TGTGCCAGCACTCTCGGGGGACAGAGGTACTTC
>TRBV18|TRBD1|.|TRBJ2-7
CASSPTRDSYEQYF
TGTGCCAGCTCACCAACCCGGGACAGCTACGAGCAGTACTTC
>TRBV9|TRBD1|once|TRBJ2-1
CASSPRDRGMGEQFF
TGTGCCAGCAGCCCCCGGGACAGGGGAATGGGTGAGCAGTTCTTC
>TRBV6-2/TRBV6-3|.|.|TRBJ1-1
CASSYSGGTEAFF
TGTGCCAGCAGTTACTCGGGGGGCACTGAAGCTTTCTTT
>TRBV5-1|.|.|TRBJ1-6
CASSFRTDSYNSPLHF
TGCGCCAGCAGCTTTCGGACAGACTCCTATAATTCACCCCTCCACTTT